The following is a T cell receptor (beta chain) sequence with its context. The data stem from a study of T cell responses to AZD1222 COVID-19 vaccine. The method was immunoSEQ multiplex PCR; TCRdb's version includes in-frame clones alone and lacks a portion of them. This sample yields over 90,000 clones, of which almost 85% are seen a single time; over 15% belongs to the top ten. Sequencing used peripheral blood, obtained on day 0 of AZD1222 vaccination. This clonotype originated in an adult in good health.

The CDR3 coding sequence is TGTGCCAGCAGCATCTGGACAGGGACTACGGACTATGGCTACACCTTC. This gives the protein CASSIWTGTTDYGYTF. The chain joins TRBV11-3 to TRBJ1-2, with TRBD1 matching 8 bases. Germline CDR1 reads SGHNT; CDR2 reads YENEEA. The CDR3 covers 16 residues. With 5 bases clipped from V and 3 bases from J, the junction kept 11 bases outside the gene matches.